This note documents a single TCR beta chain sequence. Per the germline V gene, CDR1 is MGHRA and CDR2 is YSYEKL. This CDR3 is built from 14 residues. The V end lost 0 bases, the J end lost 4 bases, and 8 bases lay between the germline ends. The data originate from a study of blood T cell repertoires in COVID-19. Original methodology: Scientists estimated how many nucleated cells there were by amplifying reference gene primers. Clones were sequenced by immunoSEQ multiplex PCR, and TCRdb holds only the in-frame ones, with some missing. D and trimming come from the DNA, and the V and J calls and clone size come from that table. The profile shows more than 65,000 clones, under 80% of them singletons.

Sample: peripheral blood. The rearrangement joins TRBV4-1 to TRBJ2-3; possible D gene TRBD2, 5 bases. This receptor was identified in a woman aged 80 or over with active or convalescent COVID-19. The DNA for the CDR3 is TGCGCCAGCAGCCAAGACGAGGGCGCAGATACGCAGTATTTT. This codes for CASSQDEGADTQYF.